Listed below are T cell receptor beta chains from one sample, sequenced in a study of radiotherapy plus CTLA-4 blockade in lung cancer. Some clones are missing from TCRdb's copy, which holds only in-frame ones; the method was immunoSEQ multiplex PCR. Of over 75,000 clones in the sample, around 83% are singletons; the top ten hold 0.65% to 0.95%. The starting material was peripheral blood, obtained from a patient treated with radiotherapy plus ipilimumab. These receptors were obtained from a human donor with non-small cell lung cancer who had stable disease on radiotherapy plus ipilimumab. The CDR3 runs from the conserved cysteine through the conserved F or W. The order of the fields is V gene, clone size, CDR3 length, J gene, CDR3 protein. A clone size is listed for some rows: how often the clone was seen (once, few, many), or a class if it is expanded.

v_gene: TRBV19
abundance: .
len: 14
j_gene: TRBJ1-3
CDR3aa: CASSTGAMGNTIYF

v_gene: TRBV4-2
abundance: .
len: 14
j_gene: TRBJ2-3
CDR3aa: CASSQEILTDTQYF

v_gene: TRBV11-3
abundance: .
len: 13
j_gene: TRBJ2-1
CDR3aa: CASSLGAPNEQFF

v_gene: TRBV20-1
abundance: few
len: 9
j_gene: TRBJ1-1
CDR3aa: CRVPSDAFF

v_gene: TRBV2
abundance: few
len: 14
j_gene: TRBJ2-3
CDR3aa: CASSAWTSGGTQYF

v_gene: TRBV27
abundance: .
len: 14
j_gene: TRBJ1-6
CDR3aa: CASSLAGVNSPLHF

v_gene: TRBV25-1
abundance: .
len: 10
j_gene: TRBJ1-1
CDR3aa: CASRGPEAFF

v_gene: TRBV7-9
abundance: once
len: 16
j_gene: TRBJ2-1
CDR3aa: CASSFNEREGRNEQFF

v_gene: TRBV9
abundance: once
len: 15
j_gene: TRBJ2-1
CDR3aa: CASSVTASSYNEQFF

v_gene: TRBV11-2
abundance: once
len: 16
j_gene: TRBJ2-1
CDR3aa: CASSLVGSGGANEQFF

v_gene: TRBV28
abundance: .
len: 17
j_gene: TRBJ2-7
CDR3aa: CASSSGTLATGSYEQYF

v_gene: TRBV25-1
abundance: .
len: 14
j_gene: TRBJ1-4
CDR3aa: CASTGSANGEKLFF

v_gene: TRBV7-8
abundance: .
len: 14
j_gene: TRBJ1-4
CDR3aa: CASSLEATNEKLFF

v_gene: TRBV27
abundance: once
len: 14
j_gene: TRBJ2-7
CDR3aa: CASSLFLGGDEQYF

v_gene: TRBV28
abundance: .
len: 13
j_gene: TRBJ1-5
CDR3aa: CASMTYSNQPQHF

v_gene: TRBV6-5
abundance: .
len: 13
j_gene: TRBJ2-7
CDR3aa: CASRRDRVDEQYF

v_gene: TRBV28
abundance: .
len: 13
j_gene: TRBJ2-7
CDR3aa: CASVAGVMYEQYF

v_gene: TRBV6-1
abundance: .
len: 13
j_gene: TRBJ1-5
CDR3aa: CASSLRSNQPQHF

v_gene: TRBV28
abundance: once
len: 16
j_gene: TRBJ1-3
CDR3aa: CASSPKGTGDRNTIYF

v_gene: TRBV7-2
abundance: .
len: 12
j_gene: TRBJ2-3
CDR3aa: CASSFMGDTQYF

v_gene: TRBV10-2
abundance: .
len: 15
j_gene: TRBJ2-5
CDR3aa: CASSEVTSGVGTQYF

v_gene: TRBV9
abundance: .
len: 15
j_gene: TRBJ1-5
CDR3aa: CASSPEWGHSQPQHF

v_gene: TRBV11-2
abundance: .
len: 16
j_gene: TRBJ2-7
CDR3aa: CASSSTVGVPSYEQYF

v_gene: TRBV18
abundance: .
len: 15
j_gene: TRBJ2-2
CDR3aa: CASSQPGAGAGELFF

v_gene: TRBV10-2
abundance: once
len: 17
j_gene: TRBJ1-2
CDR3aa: CASSDLRGSIRDYGYTF

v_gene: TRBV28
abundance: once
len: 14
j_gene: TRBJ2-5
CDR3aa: CASSFSTAQEIQYF

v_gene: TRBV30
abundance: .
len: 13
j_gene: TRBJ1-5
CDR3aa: CAWSSGENQPQHF

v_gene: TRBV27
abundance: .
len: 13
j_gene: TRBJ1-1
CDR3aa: CASSLSRGAEAFF

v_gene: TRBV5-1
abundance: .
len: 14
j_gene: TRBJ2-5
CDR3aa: CASSQGTGGETQYF

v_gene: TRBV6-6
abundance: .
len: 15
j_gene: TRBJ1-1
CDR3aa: CASSSTGRMNTEAFF

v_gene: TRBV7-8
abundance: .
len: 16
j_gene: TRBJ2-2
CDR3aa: CASIPRRVMDTGELFF

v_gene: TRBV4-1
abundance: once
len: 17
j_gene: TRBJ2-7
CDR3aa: CASSQERLVGRSYEQYF

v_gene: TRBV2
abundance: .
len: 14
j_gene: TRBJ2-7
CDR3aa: CASRPTSGNYEQYF

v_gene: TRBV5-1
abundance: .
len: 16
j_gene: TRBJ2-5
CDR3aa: CASSSGLAGAGETQYF

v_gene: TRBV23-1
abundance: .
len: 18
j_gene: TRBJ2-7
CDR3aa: CASSQGGCGREEFYEQYF

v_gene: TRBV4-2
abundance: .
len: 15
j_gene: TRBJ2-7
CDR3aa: CASSQDPGGPYEQYF

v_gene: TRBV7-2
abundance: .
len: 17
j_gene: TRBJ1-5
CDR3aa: CASSAGLRGHGNQPQHF

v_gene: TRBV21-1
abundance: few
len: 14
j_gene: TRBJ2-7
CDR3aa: CASSKQTGTYEQYF

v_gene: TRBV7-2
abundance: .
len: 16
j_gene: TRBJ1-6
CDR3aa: CASSLAGQGAGSPLHF

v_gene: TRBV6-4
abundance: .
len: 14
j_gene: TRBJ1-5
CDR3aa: CASSDEGGGQPQHF

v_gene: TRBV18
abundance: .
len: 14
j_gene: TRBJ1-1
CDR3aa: CASSPSGENTEAFF